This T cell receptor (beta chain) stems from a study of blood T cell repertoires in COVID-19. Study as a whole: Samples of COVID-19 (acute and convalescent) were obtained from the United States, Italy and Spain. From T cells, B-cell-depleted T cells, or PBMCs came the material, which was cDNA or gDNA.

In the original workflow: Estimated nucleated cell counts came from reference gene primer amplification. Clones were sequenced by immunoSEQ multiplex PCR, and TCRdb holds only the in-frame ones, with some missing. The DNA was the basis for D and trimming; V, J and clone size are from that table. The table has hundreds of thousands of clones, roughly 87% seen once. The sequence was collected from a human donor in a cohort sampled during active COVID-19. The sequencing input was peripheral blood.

The CDR3 spells CASSLVGGPGNTIYF. The CDR3 nucleotides read TGTGCCAGCAGCTTAGTCGGGGGGCCTGGAAACACCATATATTTT. The chain has TRBV7-2 and TRBJ1-3; D may be TRBD1 (6 bases). Looked up from germline, CDR1 is SGHTA and CDR2 is FQGNSA. The CDR3 totals 15 residues. V was pared by 1 base and J by 2 bases, with 9 bases between.